This T cell receptor (beta chain) is drawn from a study of response to subunit inactivated influenza vaccine. Worth noting for this clonotype: Its antigen remains unidentified.

Broader study findings: Authors suggested that a seasonal influenza vaccination recruits few new T cells each time.

From the RT-PCR reads, TCRdb called clonotypes with MiXCR, one entry per CDR3 protein. The sample includes over 400,000 distinct CDR3 sequences, roughly 9.8% of them seen just once. CDR1 is LGHDT, CDR2 YNNKEL, per germline (reference sequence). The CDR3 is made up of 11 amino acids. V was clipped by 4 bases and J by 14 bases; unmatched bases: 4. The chain has TRBV3-1 and TRBJ1-4; 7 nucleotides line up with TRBD1. The sequencing here drew on PBMCs from blood, taken about 6 weeks after vaccination. This receptor was taken from a middle-aged man who received an inactivated influenza vaccine. CDR3 in DNA: TGTGCCAGCAGCCGGACAGGAAGGCTGTTTTTT. Translation gives CASSRTGRLFF.